These T cell receptor beta chains were read from a single sample in a study of OX40 agonist ivuxolimab in advanced cancers. The data were produced by immunoSEQ multiplex PCR, yet TCRdb's version contains in-frame clones alone and is incomplete. Among some 65,000 clones listed, about nine tenths were seen once. This specimen consisted of CD4+ or CD8+ T cells sorted from blood, obtained in a trial of the OX40 agonist ivuxolimab. Every receptor here comes from an adult with an advanced solid tumor such as melanoma, head and neck, liver or kidney cancer. The CDR3 runs from the conserved cysteine through the conserved F or W. A D gene is named only where the DNA matches it firmly. Clone sizes are given selectively: once, few, many, or a class where the clone is expanded.

-	TRBV29-1	-	TRBJ1-2	CSVLSYGYTF	TGCAGCGTTCTTTCCTATGGCTACACCTTC
-	TRBV11-2	TRBD2	TRBJ2-1	CASSLVAGGPIEQFF	TGTGCCAGCAGCTTAGTAGCGGGGGGGCCGATTGAGCAGTTCTTC
-	TRBV6-6	-	TRBJ1-4	CASSYYRATNEKLFF	TGTGCCAGCAGTTACTACAGGGCAACTAATGAAAAACTGTTTTTT
-	TRBV7-9	TRBD2	TRBJ2-3	CASSFSGGSTDTQYF	TGTGCCAGCAGCTTTAGCGGGGGAAGCACAGATACGCAGTATTTT
-	TRBV6-5	-	TRBJ1-2	CASRPDLRANYGYTF	TGTGCCAGCAGACCGGACCTGAGAGCTAACTATGGCTACACCTTC
-	TRBV6-1	-	TRBJ2-1	CASTSSNNEQFF	TGTGCCAGCACTAGCAGTAACAATGAGCAGTTCTTC
-	TRBV5-1	-	TRBJ2-3	CASSQGIDTQYF	TGCGCCAGCAGCCAGGGAATAGATACGCAGTATTTT
-	TRBV5-1	TRBD1	TRBJ1-2	CASSQGQGAGGYTF	TGCGCCAGCAGCCAGGGACAGGGGGCGGGAGGCTACACCTTC
-	TRBV12-5	TRBD1	TRBJ2-7	CASGLVRDRGTEQYF	TGTGCTAGTGGTTTGGTACGGGACAGGGGGACCGAGCAGTACTTC
-	TRBV7-6	-	TRBJ2-3	CASSFRTVGDTQYF	TGTGCCAGCAGCTTCCGTACAGTGGGGGATACGCAGTATTTT
-	TRBV4-3	-	TRBJ1-6	CASSQVGDRSPLHF	TGCGCCAGCAGCCAAGTGGGGGATCGTTCACCCCTCCACTTT
-	TRBV7-2	-	TRBJ1-6	CASSLLGWQSVSNSPLHF	TGTGCCAGCAGCTTACTCGGTTGGCAGAGCGTTAGTAATTCACCCCTCCACTTT
-	TRBV7-3	-	TRBJ1-3	CASSLTGAGNTIYF	TGTGCCAGCAGCTTAACAGGGGCGGGAAACACCATATATTTT
once	TRBV4-3	TRBD1	TRBJ2-7	CADLKRTPPTASRGREQYF	TGCGCCGACTTAAAAAGGACGCCCCCAACGGCTAGCAGGGGGCGCGAGCAGTACTTC
-	TRBV27	-	TRBJ1-5	CASRPSLTSNQPQHF	TGTGCCAGCAGACCTTCCTTAACGAGCAATCAGCCCCAGCATTTT
few	TRBV5-6	-	TRBJ2-7	CASSPGLIPSYEQYF	TGTGCCAGCAGCCCTGGACTTATTCCTTCCTACGAGCAGTACTTC
-	TRBV14	-	TRBJ2-6	CASSQDLRSGANVLTF	TGTGCCAGCAGCCAAGATTTAAGGTCCGGGGCCAACGTCCTGACTTTC
-	TRBV27	-	TRBJ2-3	CASSLYEKDTQYF	TGTGCCAGCAGTTTATACGAAAAGGATACGCAGTATTTT
-	TRBV7-2	-	TRBJ2-1	CASSLWGGEQFF	TGTGCCAGCAGCTTATGGGGAGGCGAGCAGTTCTTC
-	TRBV2	-	TRBJ2-6	CASTTLSGANVLTF	TGTGCCAGCACTACGCTCTCTGGGGCCAACGTCCTGACTTTC
-	TRBV7-9	-	TRBJ2-5	CASSRGRGETQYF	TGTGCCAGCAGCCGGGGCAGGGGCGAGACCCAGTACTTC
-	TRBV6-1	TRBD1	TRBJ2-5	CASSAGTGQTETQYF	TGTGCCAGCAGTGCTGGGACAGGTCAGACAGAGACCCAGTACTTC
-	TRBV6-5	TRBD1	TRBJ2-7	CASSYPSQGVHEQYF	TGTGCCAGCAGTTACCCCTCGCAGGGGGTGCACGAGCAGTACTTC
once	TRBV30	TRBD2	TRBJ2-1	CAWSVRPLAGGSSYNEQFF	TGTGCCTGGAGTGTAAGGCCCCTAGCGGGGGGAAGCTCCTACAATGAGCAGTTCTTC
-	TRBV6-1	TRBD1	TRBJ2-1	CASSAVPGQGPQFF	TGTGCCAGCAGTGCAGTACCGGGACAGGGGCCCCAGTTCTTC
-	TRBV5-3	-	TRBJ1-6	CARSLEGDSYNSPLHF	TGTGCCAGAAGCTTGGAGGGGGACTCCTATAATTCACCCCTCCACTTT
-	TRBV4-1	-	TRBJ2-5	CASSRQGGPETQYF	TGCGCCAGCAGCCGGCAAGGGGGGCCTGAGACCCAGTACTTC
-	TRBV6-6	-	TRBJ2-7	CASSYSGSAYEQYF	TGTGCCAGCAGTTACTCGGGCTCAGCCTACGAGCAGTACTTC
-	TRBV2	TRBD1	TRBJ2-7	CASTDRGASSYEQYF	TGTGCCAGCACCGACAGGGGCGCAAGTTCCTACGAGCAGTACTTC
-	TRBV5-8	TRBD1	TRBJ2-1	CASSLTGNEQFF	TGTGCCAGCAGCCTGACAGGGAATGAGCAGTTCTTC
-	TRBV5-4	TRBD1	TRBJ2-7	CASSQAGQGAGYEQYF	TGTGCCAGCAGTCAAGCCGGACAGGGGGCGGGTTACGAGCAGTACTTC
-	TRBV4-3	-	TRBJ2-7	CASSQTAGNEQYF	TGCGCCAGCAGCCAAACGGCGGGGAACGAGCAGTACTTC
-	TRBV12-5	TRBD1	TRBJ2-7	CASGLPRQGATYEQYF	TGTGCTAGTGGTTTACCGAGACAGGGGGCAACCTACGAGCAGTACTTC
once	TRBV6-5	-	TRBJ1-5	CASSDWRQLNQPQHF	TGTGCCAGCAGTGACTGGCGGCAGCTAAATCAGCCCCAGCATTTT
-	TRBV6-5	-	TRBJ1-2	CASSYSVTGSYGYTF	TGTGCCAGCAGTTACTCAGTCACGGGGAGCTATGGCTACACCTTC
-	TRBV6-6	-	TRBJ2-7	CASSTPTANEQYF	TGTGCCAGCAGTACCCCGACCGCGAACGAGCAGTACTTC
-	TRBV5-1	TRBD2	TRBJ2-5	CASSLGRAGGQETQYF	TGCGCCAGCAGCTTGGGTCGGGCGGGGGGCCAAGAGACCCAGTACTTC
-	TRBV4-3	TRBD1	TRBJ1-3	CASSQDWDRAFSGNTIYF	TGCGCCAGCAGCCAAGATTGGGACAGGGCGTTCTCTGGAAACACCATATATTTT
-	TRBV11-2	TRBD1	TRBJ2-1	CASSFGTGQNEQFF	TGTGCCAGCAGCTTTGGGACAGGGCAAAATGAGCAGTTCTTC
many	TRBV14	-	TRBJ1-4	CASSQDSGSSLAAREKLFF	TGTGCCAGCAGCCAAGATTCGGGTTCTTCTCTAGCAGCGCGGGAAAAACTGTTTTTT
-	TRBV27	TRBD2	TRBJ2-5	CASSFGGNQETQYF	TGTGCCAGCAGTTTCGGGGGGAACCAAGAGACCCAGTACTTC
once	TRBV6-6	-	TRBJ2-7	CASGSGGGVQYF	TGTGCCAGCGGAAGTGGGGGCGGCGTGCAGTACTTC
-	TRBV30	-	TRBJ1-2	CAWNAYRVGGYTF	TGTGCCTGGAACGCATACAGGGTGGGTGGCTACACCTTC